A single TCR beta chain is shown here with its context. Its specificity is unknown. When sampled, the donors appeared nominally healthy, though they likely had unrecorded immune exposures. V was pared by 1 base and J by 0 bases, with 11 bases between. CDR1 and CDR2 from the germline V gene are LGHNT and FRNRAP. The CDR3 covers 16 residues. PCR used 60 Vbeta primers and 13 Jbeta primers. Profiling relied on immunoSEQ multiplex PCR, and the TCRdb table lists in-frame clones only, not all of them. The top ten hold 1.7% of the sample, which has 250,000 to 300,000 clones, 92% seen once. This sample is drawn from a study of cytomegalovirus exposure and HLA in healthy donors. As for the study in general: An earlier analysis found roughly 110 million unique TCR beta sequences from around 180 million T cells. Findings and caveats of the study: An apparent linkage of common viral pathogens to several of the most significant clusters emerged in a later analysis. Generally TCR sequences proved uncommon, though certain public TCRs appeared in numerous donors.

The chain uses TRBV12-5 and TRBJ2-3; the D is unclear. This clonotype originated in a girl aged 2 to 10 in good health and CMV-seronegative. The sample was PBMCs. CDR3 amino acids: CASGLDLGPSTDTQYF. The CDR3 DNA sequence: TGTGCTAGTGGTTTGGACCTCGGTCCCAGCACAGATACGCAGTATTTT.